The TCR beta chain described here comes from a study of cytomegalovirus exposure and HLA in healthy donors (dated by TCRdb to the late 2010s). About the full investigation: According to an earlier analysis of 587 of the donors, roughly 180 million T cells yielded roughly 110 million unique TCR beta sequences and around 300 Gb of sequence data. Roughly 300 gigabases of sequencing data and 70 million to 100 million unique TCR sequences were included in an early release covering around 650 HLA-typed donors. Of the roughly 420 genotyped donors, less than 85% were placed in the genetic ancestry cluster associated with self-reported Caucasian donors. The study aimed to test whether cataloging public T cell receptors could reveal signatures of past pathogen exposure. The study used immunosequencing to profile the T cell repertoires of under 700 subjects and linked those repertoires to cytomegalovirus serostatus. Besides the first cohort of 666 subjects, a separate validation cohort made up of around 120 different subjects was used. High-throughput TCR immunosequencing, statistical association of individual TCRs with disease status, and machine learning were combined to predict cytomegalovirus infection status. A later analysis re-analyzed previously published TCR beta repertoires from 550 to 700 donors and added high-resolution HLA genotyping to study TCR occurrence patterns. Rather than drawing on any new phenotypic data, the later analysis identified candidate immune exposures from TCR beta sequences and the way those sequences occurred across donors. In an earlier analysis of around 540 of the donors, high-throughput TCR beta sequencing was used to judge whether each TCR beta V gene segment behaved as functional or pseudogenic. Donor age, sex, ethnicity and CMV serostatus were compiled alongside the repertoire data. In a later genetic analysis, genome-wide SNP genotypes for about three fifths of the roughly 670 donors were used, and that subset was treated as a discovery cohort. Every repertoire in the discovery cohort had been generated on one and the same sequencing platform. HLA typing included class I and class II loci at four-digit resolution. The number of typed donors differed by locus: about 629-630 for A, B, C, DRB1 and DQB1; 500 to 550 for DQA1; around 610 for DPA1; and around 490 for DPB1. Several DR-DQ haplotypes were treated as single units for association and clustering because of strong linkage in the cohort. Among roughly 400 genotyped donors of the cohort, an average of around 240,000 unique TCR beta nucleotide sequences was sequenced per donor, of which about 18% were non-productive. Results the study describes overall, beyond this receptor: Presence/absence analyses assumed roughly uniform sequencing depth across donors, an assumption that may not hold. Because HLA typing was unavailable for some donors at each locus, only the typed subset was used in association tests. The cohort was sequenced for TCR beta chains only, and without alpha or paired-chain data the features that could be detected were limited. In a later analysis, the rate of TCR association differed among HLA loci, with DRB1 alleles having the most associated TCRs and HLA-C alleles having the fewest. The sequencing pipeline was judged likely to have produced a cluster of highly shared sequence variants as a technical artifact. For the cohort, immune exposure information was limited to CMV serostatus. A few of the identified cytomegalovirus-associated TCR beta chains were confirmed in vitro to be specific for cytomegalovirus antigens. V-gene and J-gene trimming of TCR beta chains was associated with a missense DCLRE1C variant in a later genetic analysis, and the association was replicated in an independent cohort. According to a later genetic analysis, donors in an Asian-associated ancestry cluster had fewer N-insertions in productive TCRs than the approximately 650-donor mean. Assigning TCR associations to individual alleles was difficult when HLA alleles, especially DR and DQ, strongly co-occurred. Some IMGT-functional V segments, including TRBV6-2 and TRBV6-3, could not be distinguished by the 87-base-pair reads and were therefore excluded. Correlated functional status among segregating V segments might be attributable to linkage disequilibrium, but an unknown experimental factor could not be ruled out. The authors suggested that the approach could potentially be generalized to other disease states and immunological phenotypes. A further reported finding was that TCR beta sequences accurately predicted the HLA-A and HLA-B alleles for most subjects in the first cohort. A later analysis reported that several top co-occurrence clusters appeared linked to parvovirus B19, influenza, CMV and Epstein-Barr virus. At a false discovery rate of 0.05, a later analysis linked around 17,000 TCR beta sequences to specific HLA alleles. Because counts were too low, more than 15 rarely observed V segments, including chromosome 9 orphons, were excluded from the earlier analysis of 500 to 700 of the donors. Broadly in line with IMGT annotations, most TCR beta V segments showed up in productive rearrangements about 90% or about 30% of the time in an earlier analysis of 587 of the donors. The study listed 150 to 200 TCR beta chains as associated with cytomegalovirus. A later analysis found that most CMV-associated TCR beta chains appeared HLA-restricted, with HLA associations seemingly driven largely by CMV exposure. While some public TCRs were present in many individuals, most TCR sequences turned up only very rarely across donors. Cytomegalovirus status was reported to be diagnosed by the classifier with high specificity and sensitivity in both the original and validation cohorts. In a later analysis, HLA-associated TCR beta chains showed more clonal expansion and lower generation probabilities than non-associated chains that were equally common.

The cysteine opens and the phenylalanine closes a CDR3 of 12 amino acids. The entry retains the CDR3 DNA only, 36 bases that are in frame from base 1. From the germline V gene, CDR1 is SGHTA and CDR2 is FQGNSA. V and J lose 6 bases and 3 bases, and a span of 9 bases separates them. Library preparation was by the immunoSEQ multiplex PCR assay. For the multiplex PCR, a mixture combining 60 forward primers for TCR Vbeta segments and 13 reverse primers for TCR Jbeta segments was used. The CDR3 region of rearranged TCR beta genes was amplified from genomic DNA by a multiplex PCR assay. The Illumina HiSeq System was used to sequence the amplified TCR beta libraries as 87-base-pair reads. Per the source publication's procedure: A later analysis tallied about 77 million unique TCR beta chains across the 610 or so repertoires, and approximately 11 million of those chains were shared by two or more donors. Raw reads were error-corrected and collapsed into unique sequences by a nearest-neighbor algorithm in which closely related sequences were merged to remove PCR and sequencing errors. To assign V, D and J gene segments, CDR3 sequences were aligned to IMGT reference sequences. Each retained sequence needed at least a six-nucleotide match to both a V gene segment and a J gene segment. Rearrangements were called productive when the CDR3 lacked stop codons and stayed in frame with V and J; all others were non-productive. Following IMGT convention, CDR3 was defined as the stretch from the second conserved V-encoded cysteine up to the conserved J-encoded phenylalanine. The earlier analysis of some 580 of the donors excluded any sequence lacking an unambiguous match to a single V gene segment. In an earlier analysis of approximately 610 of the donors, V segments were called functional above 56.7% productive rearrangements and were called segregating when the between-donor standard deviation exceeded 5%. To diagnose cytomegalovirus status from the catalog of TCR beta chain sequences, a statistical classification framework was built. In a later analysis, TCR nucleotide sequences were compared against IMGT/GENE-DB human TR gene sequences so that V and J genes could be assigned. A later analysis assigned CDR3 sequences and most-parsimonious VDJ recombination scenarios with the TCRdist pipeline. In a later analysis, each TCR beta chain was defined by its CDR3 amino acid sequence together with its V-gene family, and reads lacking a unique V-gene family were excluded. To address suspected cross-contamination and a sequencing artifact, a later analysis removed 550 to 750 highly shared, low-generation-probability nucleotide sequences. For each public chain, a later analysis derived a clonal expansion index from normalized ranks of inferred template counts within each repertoire. In a later analysis, generation probabilities were computed with a VDJ recombination model fitted to out-of-frame rearrangements, and the resulting probabilities were checked against IGoR. In a later analysis, hypergeometric tests were used to score TCR-TCR, TCR-HLA and TCR-CMV co-occurrence, with a repertoire-size bias correction applied to TCR pairs. A later analysis estimated false discovery rates by permuting HLA or CMV assignments 20 times. In a later analysis, co-occurring TCRs were grouped using DBSCAN, with TCRdist sequence similarity added in when clustering inside HLA-allele-positive subsets. Repertoires with fewer than 30,000 or more than 120,000 public chains were left out of co-occurrence clustering, as were five repertoires with anomalous nucleotide sharing. Drawn from immuneACCESS, this table holds only the in-frame rearrangements with V and J called that TCRdb kept. Clones are partly lost; checked studies trace under half to an unresolved V gene and leave the rest unexplained. The V and J calls and clone size are taken from that table; D and trimming were inferred from the DNA. Counted in this sample were some 96,000 clones; around 74% of them appeared once. The ten largest clones represent less than 9% of the sample.

About this clone: Its antigen specificity is not known. Nothing much larger sits one base from this clone, and base qualities are not available.

In total, roughly 710 healthy bone marrow donors made up the cohort. Cohort members were all nominally healthy when sampled, although unrecorded immune exposures were likely present. The donor tested CMV seropositive and was one of the 289 seropositive cohort members. Each donor provided a peripheral blood sample, and peripheral blood mononuclear cells were used for TCR beta sequencing. Genomic DNA extraction from the blood cell samples was performed with the Qiagen DNeasy Blood Extraction Kit. The rearranged segments are TRBV7-2 and TRBJ2-7, with TRBD2 tentatively as D gene (6 bases match). The receptor comes from a man aged 40-50 years in good health and CMV-seropositive. Sequencing was done on a sample of PBMCs. The nucleotides are TGTGCCAGCAGTACGGGACTCTACGAGCAGTACTTC. It translates as CASSTGLYEQYF.